This TCR beta chain comes out of a study of immune characterization of retroperitoneal liposarcoma. On this clonotype itself: Relative to the germline gene, one junction end is altered; a read error may explain this.

Using its own MiXCR run on the PCR reads, TCRdb lists one record per CDR3 protein. Altogether around 20,000 distinct CDR3 sequences are present, 35% to 40% being singletons, with the ten largest covering roughly 7.3%. The CDR3 has 14 amino acids. From germline, CDR1 is MNHGY and CDR2 SAAAGT. The sample consisted of blood. The J gene is TRBJ2-3, the V gene TRBV6-8; 9 bases match TRBD2. This clonotype was sampled from a male donor with retroperitoneal liposarcoma. DNA for the CDR3: TGTGCCAGCTCTTCCCAAGCGGGGGGTAGATACGCAGTATTT. Translation: CASSSQAGGRYAVF.